These 24 T cell receptor beta chains were sequenced from one sample in a study of T cells in Graves' hyperthyroidism and ophthalmopathy. RNA transcripts yielded amplified TCR beta CDR3 regions. HTBI primers drove first-round RT-PCR of the TCR CDR3. TCRdb re-called the multiplex PCR reads through MiXCR, storing one row per CDR3 protein. Altogether 450,000 to 600,000 distinct CDR3 sequences are present, approximately 20% being singletons, with the ten largest covering roughly 44%. Sequences were obtained from blood. The receptors were gathered from a middle-aged man with Graves' ophthalmopathy.

A note on this clonotype: This sequence may be a read error, since a much larger clone differs from it by one base. The rearrangement links TRBV11-2 to TRBJ2-5; D is perhaps TRBD1 (5 bases). CDR1 and CDR2 (germline): SGHAT, FQNNGV. The CDR3 length is 11 residues. DNA for the CDR3: TGTGTCAGCAGGGATGAGGAGACCCAGTACTTC. This codes for CVSRDEETQYF.

This clonotype was counted only a few times. The chain combines TRBV15 with TRBJ1-5; D gene unclear. The V and J ends lost 5 bases and 3 bases respectively, with 14 bases between them. Germline V gene data show CDR1 as LNHNV and CDR2 as YYDKDF (reference sequence). This CDR3 is 15 amino acids long. The CDR3 nucleotides read TGTGCCACCAGCCGGTCCGGGTTGCCCAATCAGCCCCAGCATTTT. It translates to CATSRSGLPNQPQHF. The full variable domain, rest sourced from reference TRBV15 and TRBJ1-5, is DAMVIQNPRYQVTQFGKPVTLSCSQTLNHNVMYWYQQKSSQAPKLLFHYYDKDFNNEADTPDNFQSRRPNTSFCFLDIRSPGLGDTAMYLCATSRSGLPNQPQHFGDGTRLSIL.

In this sample, this clonotype turned up a few times. The chain recombines TRBV20-1 with TRBJ1-3, with 8 bases lining up with TRBD1. The junction had 11 bases not matched to a gene; V was cut back by 6 bases and J by 4 bases. The CDR3 has 15 residues. CDR1 and CDR2 (germline): DFQATT, SNEGSKA (reference sequence). The DNA for the CDR3 is TGCAGTGCGACGGACAGGGAGAATTACGGAAACACCATATATTTT. This translates into CSATDRENYGNTIYF.

The chain recombines TRBV20-1 with TRBJ2-5; 9 bases fit TRBD2. Losses at the gene ends were 6 bases for V and 7 bases for J; bases not matched to a gene: 21. The CDR3 totals 17 residues. The V gene's germline CDR1 is DFQATT and CDR2 SNEGSKA (reference sequence). CDR3 residues: CSAPDLEREVTPGTQYF. CDR3 bases: TGCAGTGCCCCCGACCTGGAGCGGGAGGTCACTCCGGGGACCCAGTACTTC.

This chain joins TRBV7-3 and TRBJ2-1; 7 bases are a match to TRBD2. This CDR3 region has 14 residues. The germline gives CDR1 SGHTA, CDR2 FQGTGA. Losses at the gene ends were 8 bases for V and 7 bases for J; bases not matched to a gene: 11. The CDR3 coding sequence is TGTGCCAGCGCCCCTACTGTGGGGGGGAATGAGCAGTTCTTC. Its translation: CASAPTVGGNEQFF.

Ten or more counts support this clonotype. J is TRBJ2-1 and V is TRBV10-3; 9 nucleotides align to TRBD1. The CDR3 is made up of 17 amino acids. The ends lost 3 bases at V and 4 bases at J; junction bases unmatched: 10. CDR1 and CDR2 from the germline V gene are ENHRY and SYGVKD. The CDR3 DNA reads as TGTGCCATCAGTGACGTGGACAGGGGCGTTGTTTACAATGAGCAGTTCTTC. Protein: CAISDVDRGVVYNEQFF.

This clonotype has at least ten counts. The J gene is TRBJ2-3, the V gene TRBV20-1, with 9 bases fitting TRBD2. This CDR3 region has 17 residues. The V and J ends lost 0 bases and 4 bases, in that order; junction bases with no gene match: 11. Germline CDR1 reads DFQATT; CDR2 reads SNEGSKA (reference sequence). Here the CDR3 reads CSARDGGGAMGADTQYF. CDR3 DNA sequence: TGCAGTGCTAGAGACGGCGGGGGGGCCATGGGAGCAGATACGCAGTATTTT.

V gene TRBV9 combines with J gene TRBJ2-5, with D tentatively TRBD1 or TRBD2 (6 bases each). In germline, CDR1 is SGDLS, CDR2 YYNGEE. Trimming cost V 3 bases and J 2 bases, with 14 bases left between them. This CDR3 comprises 15 residues. CDR3 coding DNA: TGTGCCAGCAGCGGGGGGGCAGGGAGGCAAGAGACCCAGTACTTC. This encodes CASSGGAGRQETQYF.

This chain links TRBV18 with TRBJ1-3, with TRBD1 as a possible D gene (5 bases). With 6 bases removed from V and 2 bases from J, the gap between germline ends came to 14 bases. CDR3 size: 15 residues. CDR1 and CDR2 from the germline V gene are KGHSH and LQKENI. CDR3 in amino acids: CASSEAGVAGNTIYF. CDR3 nucleotide sequence: TGTGCCAGCTCGGAGGCGGGGGTAGCTGGAAACACCATATATTTT.

The table lists this clonotype with many counts. The CDR3 here is CASRLHGGQETQYF. CDR3 nucleotides: TGTGCCAGCAGACTCCATGGGGGCCAAGAGACCCAGTACTTC. The V and J genes are TRBV12-3 or TRBV12-4 and TRBJ2-5; D possibly uses TRBD1 or TRBD2 (5 bases each). Trimming stripped 6 bases from V and 1 base from J, with 12 bases between. The CDR3 runs 14 residues.

The chain carries TRBV7-8 and TRBJ1-3; D is undetermined. CDR1 SGHVS and CDR2 FQNEAQ come from the germline V gene. Trimming took off 4 bases at V and 1 base at J, with 8 bases between the two ends. The CDR3 totals 14 residues. DNA for the CDR3: TGTGCCAGCAGCTACACAGAATCTGGAAACACCATATATTTT. Encoded protein: CASSYTESGNTIYF.

CDR3 sequence (DNA): TGTGCCAGCAGCCAGGGACAGGAAAGGCGCCTCTTTGACGAGCAGTACTTC. Translation gives CASSQGQERRLFDEQYF. The V call is TRBV7-9, the J call TRBJ2-7; 8 nucleotides align to TRBD1. Unmatched junction bases numbered 17, after V lost 5 bases and J lost 5 bases. The CDR3 is made up of 17 amino acids. In germline, CDR1 is SEHNR, CDR2 FQNEAQ (reference sequence).

This chain connects TRBV20-1 to TRBJ2-7, with 7 bases fitting TRBD1. The CDR3 runs 13 residues. The germline gives CDR1 DFQATT, CDR2 SNEGSKA (reference sequence). V was clipped by 3 bases and J by 6 bases; unmatched bases: 8. CDR3: CSASPTGKGEQYF. The CDR3 coding sequence is TGCAGTGCTAGTCCGACAGGGAAGGGCGAGCAGTACTTC.

This chain links TRBV15 with TRBJ2-2; perhaps TRBD2 as D (6 bases). The germline CDR1 and CDR2 sequences are LNHNV and YYDKDF (reference sequence). The V gene lost 0 bases and the J gene lost 6 bases, with 11 bases spanning the gap. The CDR3 covers 15 residues. CDR3 DNA sequence: TGTGCCACCAGCAGAGAGGGACTCCGGGCCGGGGAGCTGTTTTTT. This translates into CATSREGLRAGELFF.

This clonotype was seen at least ten times. This rearrangement joins TRBV3-1 to TRBJ2-1; TRBD2 matches 13 bases. V lost 4 bases to trimming and J lost 13 bases; unmatched junction nucleotides: 7. The CDR3 is 14 amino acids. Germline CDR1 LGHDT, CDR2 YNNKEL (reference sequence). The CDR3 sequence: CASSPTQGLAGQFF. CDR3 bases: TGTGCCAGCAGCCCAACCCAGGGACTAGCGGGACAGTTCTTC.

The rearrangement links TRBV3-1 to TRBJ1-5; unclear D gene. This CDR3 is built from 15 residues. Trimming removed 4 bases at V and 3 bases at J, with 13 bases between. Germline assignment: CDR1 LGHDT and CDR2 YNNKEL (reference sequence). The CDR3 sequence is CASSPDFLANQPQHF. The CDR3 DNA is TGTGCCAGCAGCCCGGACTTCCTAGCCAATCAGCCCCAGCATTTT.

The chain recombines TRBV6-1 with TRBJ2-3, with 14 bases lining up with TRBD2. Germline lookup yields CDR1 MNHNS and CDR2 SASEGT. The CDR3 is made up of 16 amino acids. Losses at the gene ends were 5 bases for V and 8 bases for J; bases not matched to a gene: 9. This CDR3 is CASSFGTSGGRGTQYF. In DNA form, the CDR3 reads TGTGCCAGCAGTTTCGGGACTAGCGGGGGCCGCGGTACGCAGTATTTT.

This clonotype was seen repeatedly, ten times or more. This chain connects TRBV28 to TRBJ2-4; 9 bases align to TRBD1. CDR3 length: 16 amino acids. J gave up 6 bases and V 8 bases, and 14 bases lay outside the gene matches. Germline V gives CDR1 MDHEN, CDR2 SYDVKM. The CDR3, as DNA: TGTGCCAGCGGGGGGGGGACAGGGCCCGATGGAAACATTCAGTACTTC. It encodes CASGGGTGPDGNIQYF.

The chain carries TRBV5-1 and TRBJ2-7; 10 bases match TRBD1. V was pared by 4 bases and J by 3 bases, with 4 bases of the junction left unmatched. The length of the CDR3 is 14 residues. Germline-derived CDR1 and CDR2 are SGHRS and YFSETQ. The CDR3 nucleotides are TGCGCCAGCAGCGGGACAGGGGTAAACTACGAGCAGTACTTC. This codes for CASSGTGVNYEQYF.

A few counts support this clonotype. This rearrangement joins TRBV15 to TRBJ2-7, with 10 bases lining up with TRBD2. This CDR3 has 17 residues. CDR1 and CDR2 from the germline V gene are LNHNV and YYDKDF (reference sequence). V trimming: 1 base; J trimming: 2 bases; junction bases outside the gene matches: 8. The CDR3 reads CATSRGLAGVWAYEQYF. The CDR3 DNA reads as TGTGCCACCAGCAGAGGGCTAGCGGGAGTTTGGGCCTACGAGCAGTACTTC.

This clonotype came up many times. The V call is TRBV3-2, the J call TRBJ1-1; TRBD1 reflects the table's D call only, with no check against the DNA. TRBV3-2 is a recognized pseudogene. The CDR3 length is 18 residues. The CDR3 protein is CASSPREVGTQVGLQAFF. CDR3 coding DNA: TGTGCCAGCAGCCCCAGGGAAGTCGGGACGCAAGTGGGCTTACAAGCTTTCTTT.

This rearrangement joins TRBV12-3 or TRBV12-4 to TRBJ2-1; perhaps TRBD2 as D (6 bases). V was shortened by 5 bases and J by 13 bases, with 15 bases between the two germline ends. The CDR3 runs 12 residues. CDR3 DNA sequence: TGTGCCAGCAGTCAAGGAGGGGTCCGACAGTTCTTC. This sequence encodes CASSQGGVRQFF.

In regard to this clonotype: A much larger clone lies one base from this, so it may be a read error. V usage is TRBV2 and J usage is TRBJ2-7; no clear D. The CDR3 spans 12 residues. Germline CDR1 is SNHLY and CDR2 is FYNNEI. CDR3 residues: CTSSESPYEQYF. CDR3 DNA: TGTACCAGCAGCGAATCCCCCTACGAGCAGTACTTC.

Only a few counts were recorded for this clonotype. The rearrangement links TRBV24-1 to TRBJ2-5; D gene uncertain. Trimming pared 0 bases from V and 5 bases from J, leaving 12 bases between. The CDR3 spans 15 residues. The germline CDR1 and CDR2 sequences are KGHDR and SFDVKD. The CDR3: CATSDLVKGGETQYF. The CDR3 nucleotides are TGTGCCACCAGTGATTTGGTAAAAGGTGGGGAGACCCAGTACTTC.